This section outlines one T cell receptor (beta chain) sequence together with its context. Its antigen is not identified. A read error may produce the germline difference seen at one junction end. The library targeted TCRbeta and was prepared with unique molecular identifiers. TCRdb fed the PCR reads into MiXCR, producing one record per CDR3 protein. Found here are 300,000 to 400,000 distinct CDR3 sequences, more than 20% of them singletons; the top ten hold roughly 9.7%. This specimen belongs to a study of T-cell reconstitution after alpha-beta-depleted transplantation in children. Study-level points and caveats: Reports say that about two months after transplant, the alpha-beta T cells came out of several hundred graft clones that had expanded. Hyperexpanded clones declined; after one year, newly produced T cells mostly supplied diversity.

Here the sequenced sample was PBMCs, mostly from graft donor cells, taken 180 days after TCRalphabeta/CD19-depleted stem cell transplant. This TCR came from a male patient younger than 18 who had a stem cell transplant for acute lymphoblastic leukemia, so the T cells may come from the graft donor.

The CDR3 DNA follows: TGCGCCAGCACTAGCGGGAACGCCGGGGAGCTGTTTTTT. Translated, it gives CASTSGNAGELFF. The gene calls are TRBV5-1 and TRBJ2-2, with 9 bases identical to TRBD2. The CDR3 totals 13 residues. Germline loops: CDR1 SGHRS, CDR2 YFSETQ. The full variable domain, with the rest looked up from reference TRBV5-1 and TRBJ2-2, is KAGVTQTPRYLIKTRGQQVTLSCSPISGHRSVSWYQQTPGQGLQFLFEYFSETQRNKGNFPGRFSGRQFSNSRSEMNVSTLELGDSALYLCASTSGNAGELFFGEGSRLTVL.